This note documents a single TCR beta chain sequence. As yet, its antigen is unknown. This record belongs to a study of Ad26.COV2.S vaccination and SARS-CoV-2 variants. Data came from immunoSEQ multiplex PCR; TCRdb stores just in-frame clones and leaves some out. The data hold about 98,000 clones, with over 70% observed a single time. Regarding the study as a whole: It was found that vaccine and placebo recipients had similar non-spike TCR breadth. Spike-specific TCR breadth in vaccine recipients exceeded that seen in placebo recipients.

This CDR3 has 11 amino acids. CDR1 is DFQATT and CDR2 is SNEGSKA in the germline V gene (reference sequence). Deletions cut 7 bases from V and 5 bases from J, with 8 bases between. The chain combines TRBV20-1 with TRBJ1-4, with no clear D. The receptor's source is a human donor who had recovered from COVID-19. The sequences come from peripheral blood, collected after recovery from COVID-19. CDR3 sequence: CSGIFNEKLFF. The CDR3 nucleotides are TGCAGTGGGATCTTCAATGAAAAACTGTTTTTT.